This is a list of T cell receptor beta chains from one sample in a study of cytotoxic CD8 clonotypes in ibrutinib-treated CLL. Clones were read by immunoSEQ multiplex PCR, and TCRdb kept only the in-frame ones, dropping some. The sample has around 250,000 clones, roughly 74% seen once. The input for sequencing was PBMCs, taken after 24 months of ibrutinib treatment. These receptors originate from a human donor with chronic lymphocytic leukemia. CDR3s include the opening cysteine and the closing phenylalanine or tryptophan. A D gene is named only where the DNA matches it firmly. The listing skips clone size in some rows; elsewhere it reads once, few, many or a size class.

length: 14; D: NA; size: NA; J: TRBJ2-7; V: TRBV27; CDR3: CASRSRGSPYEQYF; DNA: TGTGCCAGCAGAAGTAGGGGCTCTCCCTACGAGCAGTACTTC
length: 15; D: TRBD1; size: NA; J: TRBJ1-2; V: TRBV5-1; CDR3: CASSPQPTGFYGYTF; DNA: TGCGCCAGCAGCCCCCAACCGACAGGGTTCTATGGCTACACCTTC
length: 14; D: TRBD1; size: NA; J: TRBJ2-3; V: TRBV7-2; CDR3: CASSQDRGTDTQYF; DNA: TGTGCCAGCAGCCAAGACAGGGGCACAGATACGCAGTATTTT
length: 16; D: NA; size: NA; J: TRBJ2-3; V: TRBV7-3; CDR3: CASSAQTGDVADTQYF; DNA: TGTGCCAGCAGCGCACAGACAGGTGACGTCGCAGATACGCAGTATTTT
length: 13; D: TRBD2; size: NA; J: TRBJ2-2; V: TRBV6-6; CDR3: CATRLAGTGELFF; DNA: TGTGCCACCCGACTAGCGGGGACCGGGGAGCTGTTTTTT
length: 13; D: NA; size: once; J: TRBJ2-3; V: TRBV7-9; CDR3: CASSLVRTDTQYF; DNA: TGTGCCAGCAGCTTAGTACGGACGGATACGCAGTATTTT
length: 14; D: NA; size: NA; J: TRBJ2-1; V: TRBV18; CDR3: CASSHTSSYNEQFF; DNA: TGTGCCAGCTCACACACGAGCTCCTACAATGAGCAGTTCTTC
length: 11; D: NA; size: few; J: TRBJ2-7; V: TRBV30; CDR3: CAWSAGFEQYF; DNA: TGTGCCTGGAGTGCCGGGTTCGAGCAGTACTTC
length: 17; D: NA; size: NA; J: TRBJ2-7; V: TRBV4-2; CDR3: CASSQATGQLNYYEQYF; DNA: TGTGCCAGCAGCCAGGCGACCGGGCAACTAAATTACTACGAGCAGTACTTC
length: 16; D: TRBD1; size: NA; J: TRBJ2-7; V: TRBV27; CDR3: CASSNYGQGSSYEQYF; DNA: TGTGCCAGCAGTAATTACGGACAGGGGAGCTCCTACGAGCAGTACTTC
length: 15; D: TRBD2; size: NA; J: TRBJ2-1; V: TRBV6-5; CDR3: CASSYSLAGYNEQFF; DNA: TGTGCCAGCAGTTACTCGCTAGCGGGTTACAATGAGCAGTTCTTC
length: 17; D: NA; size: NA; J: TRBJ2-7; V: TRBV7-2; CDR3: CASSSTRGPGAAYEQYF; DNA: TGTGCCAGCAGCTCAACTAGGGGCCCCGGGGCAGCCTACGAGCAGTACTTC
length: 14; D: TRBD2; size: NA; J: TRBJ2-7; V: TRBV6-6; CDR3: CASSYAGEGNEQYF; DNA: TGTGCCAGCAGTTACGCGGGAGAAGGTAACGAGCAGTACTTC
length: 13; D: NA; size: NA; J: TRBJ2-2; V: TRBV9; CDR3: CASSVGPTGELFF; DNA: TGTGCCAGCAGCGTCGGACCCACCGGGGAGCTGTTTTTT
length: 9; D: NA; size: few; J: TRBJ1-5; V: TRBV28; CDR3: CASSYPQHF; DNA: TGTGCCAGCAGTTATCCCCAGCATTTT
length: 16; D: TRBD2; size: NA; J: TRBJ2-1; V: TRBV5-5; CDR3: CASSIQTSGGNNEQFF; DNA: TGTGCCAGCAGCATCCAGACTAGCGGAGGAAACAATGAGCAGTTCTTC
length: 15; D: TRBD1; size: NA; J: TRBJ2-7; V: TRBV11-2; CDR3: CASSDRDRGSYEQYF; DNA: TGTGCCAGCAGCGACCGGGACAGGGGTTCCTACGAGCAGTACTTC
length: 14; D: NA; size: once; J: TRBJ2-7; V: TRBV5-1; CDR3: CASSHDAAPYEQYF; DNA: TGCGCCAGCAGCCATGACGCCGCCCCCTACGAGCAGTACTTC
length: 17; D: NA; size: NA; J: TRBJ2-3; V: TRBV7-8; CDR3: CASSFGGLAESTDTQYF; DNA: TGTGCCAGCAGCTTTGGGGGGCTAGCGGAAAGCACAGATACGCAGTATTTT
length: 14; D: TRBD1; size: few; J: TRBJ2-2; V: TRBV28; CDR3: CASRVGQGNGELFF; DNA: TGTGCCAGCAGAGTTGGACAGGGAAACGGGGAGCTGTTTTTT
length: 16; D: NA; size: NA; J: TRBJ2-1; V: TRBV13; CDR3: CASSLDVRVWGDEQFF; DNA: TGTGCCAGCAGCTTAGATGTCCGTGTTTGGGGGGATGAGCAGTTCTTC
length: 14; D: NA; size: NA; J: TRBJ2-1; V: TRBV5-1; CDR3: CASSSSSSDNEQFF; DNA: TGCGCCAGCAGCTCTTCCTCTAGCGACAATGAGCAGTTCTTC
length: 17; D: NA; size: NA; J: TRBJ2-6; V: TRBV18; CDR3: CASSNVEGLTGANVLTF; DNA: TGTGCCAGCTCGAACGTGGAGGGCTTAACTGGGGCCAACGTCCTGACTTTC
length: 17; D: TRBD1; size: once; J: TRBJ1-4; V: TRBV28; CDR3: CASSFPDRGEINEKLFF; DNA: TGTGCCAGCAGTTTTCCCGACAGGGGGGAGATTAATGAAAAACTGTTTTTT